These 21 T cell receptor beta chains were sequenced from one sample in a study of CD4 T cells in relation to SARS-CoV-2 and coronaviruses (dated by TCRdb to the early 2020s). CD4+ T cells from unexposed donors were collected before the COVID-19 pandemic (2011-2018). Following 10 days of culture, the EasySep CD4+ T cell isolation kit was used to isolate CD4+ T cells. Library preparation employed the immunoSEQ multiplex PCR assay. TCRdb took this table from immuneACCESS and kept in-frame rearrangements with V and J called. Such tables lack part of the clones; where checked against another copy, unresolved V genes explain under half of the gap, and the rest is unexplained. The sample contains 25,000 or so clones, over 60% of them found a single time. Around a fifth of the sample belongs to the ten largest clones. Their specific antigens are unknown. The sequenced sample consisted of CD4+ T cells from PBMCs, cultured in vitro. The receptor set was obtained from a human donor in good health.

The DNA for the CDR3 is TGCGCCAGCAGCTTGGCGGAGGGGGCGCCTCACGAGCAGTACTTC. Protein: CASSLAEGAPHEQYF. V usage is TRBV5-1 and J usage is TRBJ2-7, with TRBD1 as a possible D gene (7 bases). The V end was cut by 0 bases, the J end by 5 bases, with 15 bases between. The germline V gene encodes CDR1 SGHRS and CDR2 YFSETQ. The CDR3 is 15 amino acids.

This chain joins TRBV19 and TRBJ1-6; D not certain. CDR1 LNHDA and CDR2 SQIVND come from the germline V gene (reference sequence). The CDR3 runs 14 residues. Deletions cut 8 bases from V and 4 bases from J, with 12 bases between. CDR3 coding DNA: TGTGCCAGTTCCCCGGGGATGTATAATTCACCCCTCCACTTT. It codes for CASSPGMYNSPLHF. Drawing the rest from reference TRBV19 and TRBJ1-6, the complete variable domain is DGGITQSPKYLFRKEGQNVTLSCEQNLNHDAMYWYRQDPGQGLRLIYYSQIVNDFQKGDIAEGYSVSREKKESFPLTVTSAQKNPTAFYLCASSPGMYNSPLHFGNGTRLTVT.

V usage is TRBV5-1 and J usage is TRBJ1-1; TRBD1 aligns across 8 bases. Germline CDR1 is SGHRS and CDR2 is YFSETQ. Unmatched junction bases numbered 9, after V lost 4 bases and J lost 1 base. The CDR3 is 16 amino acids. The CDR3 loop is CASSPNGGTGNTEAFF. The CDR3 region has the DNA TGCGCCAGCAGCCCCAACGGGGGGACAGGGAACACTGAAGCTTTCTTT.

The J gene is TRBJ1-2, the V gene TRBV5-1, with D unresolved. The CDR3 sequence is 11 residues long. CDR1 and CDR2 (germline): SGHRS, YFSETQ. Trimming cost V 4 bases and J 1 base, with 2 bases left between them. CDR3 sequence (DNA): TGCGCCAGCAGCAGTAACTATGGCTACACCTTC. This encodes CASSSNYGYTF.

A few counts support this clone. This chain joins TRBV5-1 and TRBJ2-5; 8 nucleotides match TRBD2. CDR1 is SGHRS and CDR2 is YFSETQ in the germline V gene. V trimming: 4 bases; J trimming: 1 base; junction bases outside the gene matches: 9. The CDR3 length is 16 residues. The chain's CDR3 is CASSTAGGRSQETQYF. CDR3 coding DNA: TGCGCCAGCAGCACCGCGGGGGGACGGAGCCAAGAGACCCAGTACTTC. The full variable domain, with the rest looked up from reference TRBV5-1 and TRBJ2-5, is KAGVTQTPRYLIKTRGQQVTLSCSPISGHRSVSWYQQTPGQGLQFLFEYFSETQRNKGNFPGRFSGRQFSNSRSEMNVSTLELGDSALYLCASSTAGGRSQETQYFGPGTRLLVL.

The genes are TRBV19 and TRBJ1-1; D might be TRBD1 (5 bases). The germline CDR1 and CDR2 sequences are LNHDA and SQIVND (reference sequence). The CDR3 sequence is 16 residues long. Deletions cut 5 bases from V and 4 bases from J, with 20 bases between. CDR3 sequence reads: CASSSPFRVLRTEAFF. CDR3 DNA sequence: TGTGCCAGTAGTTCCCCCTTCAGGGTCTTACGCACTGAAGCTTTCTTT.

The CDR3 loop reads CASSLVGFSNTEAFF. The DNA for the CDR3 is TGTGCCAGCAGCTTAGTCGGGTTTTCGAACACTGAAGCTTTCTTT. The V and J genes are TRBV11-2 and TRBJ1-1; D not resolved. CDR1 and CDR2 from the germline V gene are SGHAT and FQNNGV. CDR3 length: 15 residues. Trimming removed 1 base at V and 1 base at J, with 10 bases between.

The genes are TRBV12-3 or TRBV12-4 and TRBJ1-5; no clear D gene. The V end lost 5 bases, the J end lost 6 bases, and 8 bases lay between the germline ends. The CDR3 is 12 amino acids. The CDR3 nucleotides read TGTGCCAGCAGTGCCCCACCTCAGCCCCAGCATTTT. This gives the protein CASSAPPQPQHF.

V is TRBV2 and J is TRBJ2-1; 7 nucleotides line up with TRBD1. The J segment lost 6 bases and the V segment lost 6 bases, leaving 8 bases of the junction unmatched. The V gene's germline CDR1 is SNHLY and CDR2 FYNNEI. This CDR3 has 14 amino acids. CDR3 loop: CASSPQGSGNEQFF. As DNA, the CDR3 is TGTGCCAGCAGCCCACAGGGGAGCGGCAATGAGCAGTTCTTC.

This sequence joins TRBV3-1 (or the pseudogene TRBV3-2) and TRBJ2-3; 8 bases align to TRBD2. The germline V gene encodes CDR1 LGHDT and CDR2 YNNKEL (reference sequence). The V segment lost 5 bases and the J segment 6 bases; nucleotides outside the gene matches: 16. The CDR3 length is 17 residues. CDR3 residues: CASSGRGPAGESDTQYF. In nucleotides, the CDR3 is TGTGCCAGCAGCGGGCGGGGGCCAGCGGGAGAATCGGATACGCAGTATTTT.

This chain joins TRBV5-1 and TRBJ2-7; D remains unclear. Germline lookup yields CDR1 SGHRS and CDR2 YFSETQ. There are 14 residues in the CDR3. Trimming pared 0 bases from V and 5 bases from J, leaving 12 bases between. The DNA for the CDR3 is TGCGCCAGCAGCTTGGCCGACGCTTGGGACGAGCAGTACTTC. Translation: CASSLADAWDEQYF.

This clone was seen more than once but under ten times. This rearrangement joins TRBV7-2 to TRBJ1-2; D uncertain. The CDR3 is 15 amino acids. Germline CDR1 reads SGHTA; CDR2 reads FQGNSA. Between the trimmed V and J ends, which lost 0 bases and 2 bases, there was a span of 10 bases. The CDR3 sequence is CASSLAAGSNYGYTF. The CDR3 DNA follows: TGTGCCAGCAGCTTAGCGGCAGGTTCCAACTATGGCTACACCTTC. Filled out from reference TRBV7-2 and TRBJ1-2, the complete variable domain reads GAGVSQSPSNKVTEKGKDVELRCDPISGHTALYWYRQSLGQGLEFLIYFQGNSAPDKSGLPSDRFSAERTGGSVSTLTIQRTQQEDSAVYLCASSLAAGSNYGYTFGSGTRLTVV.

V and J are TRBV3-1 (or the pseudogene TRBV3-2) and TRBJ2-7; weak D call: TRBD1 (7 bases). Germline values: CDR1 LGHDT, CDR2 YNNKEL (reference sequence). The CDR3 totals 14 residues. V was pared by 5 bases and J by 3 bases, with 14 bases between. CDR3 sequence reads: CASSGGGLLYEQYF. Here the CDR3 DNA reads TGTGCCAGCAGCGGAGGGGGCCTCCTCTACGAGCAGTACTTC.

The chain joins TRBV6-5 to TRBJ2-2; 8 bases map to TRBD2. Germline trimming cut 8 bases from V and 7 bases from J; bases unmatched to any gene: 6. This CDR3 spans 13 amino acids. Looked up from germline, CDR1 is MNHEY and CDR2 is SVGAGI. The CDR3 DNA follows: TGTGCCAGCGAGCGGGGGCGTGGCGGGGAGCTGTTTTTT. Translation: CASERGRGGELFF.

The CDR3 bases are TGTGCCAGCAGTTACCGGACTAGCGCCTCCTACAATGAGCAGTTCTTC. Protein: CASSYRTSASYNEQFF. The V and J genes are TRBV6-5 and TRBJ2-1, with 9 bases that match TRBD2. Germline V CDR1 and CDR2: MNHEY, SVGAGI. There are 16 residues in the CDR3. V dropped 2 bases and J dropped 0; count of bases not matched to a gene: 2.

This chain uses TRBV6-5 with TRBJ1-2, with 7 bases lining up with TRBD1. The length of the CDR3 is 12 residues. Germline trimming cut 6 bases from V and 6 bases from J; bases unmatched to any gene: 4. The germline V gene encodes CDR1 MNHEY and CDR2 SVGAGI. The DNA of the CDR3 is TGTGCCAGCAGGTGGGGACAGAATGGCTACACCTTC. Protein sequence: CASRWGQNGYTF.

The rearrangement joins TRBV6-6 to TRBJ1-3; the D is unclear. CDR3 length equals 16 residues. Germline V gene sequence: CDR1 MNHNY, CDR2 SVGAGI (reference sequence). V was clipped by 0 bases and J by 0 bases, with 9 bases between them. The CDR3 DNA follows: TGTGCCAGCAGTTACTCGGGGTCCTCCTCTGGAAACACCATATATTTT. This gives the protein CASSYSGSSSGNTIYF.

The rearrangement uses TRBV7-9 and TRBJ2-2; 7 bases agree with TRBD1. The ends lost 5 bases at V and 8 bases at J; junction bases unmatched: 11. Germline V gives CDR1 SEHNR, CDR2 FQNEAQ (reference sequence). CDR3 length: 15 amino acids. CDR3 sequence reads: CASSRGQATGGELFF. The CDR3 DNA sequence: TGTGCCAGCAGCAGAGGACAGGCCACAGGGGGGGAGCTGTTTTTT.

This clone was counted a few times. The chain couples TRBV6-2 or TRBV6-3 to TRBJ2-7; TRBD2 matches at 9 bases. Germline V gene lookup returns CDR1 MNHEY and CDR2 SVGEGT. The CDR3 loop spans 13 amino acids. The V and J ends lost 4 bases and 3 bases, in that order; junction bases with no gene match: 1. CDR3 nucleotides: TGTGCCAGCAGTTTTAGCGGGGGCTACGAGCAGTACTTC. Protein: CASSFSGGYEQYF.

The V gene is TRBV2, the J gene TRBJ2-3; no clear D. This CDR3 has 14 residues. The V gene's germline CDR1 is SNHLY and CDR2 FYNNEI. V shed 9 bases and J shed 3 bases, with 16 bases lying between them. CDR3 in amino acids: CASTARVGTDTQYF. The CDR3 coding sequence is TGTGCCAGTACAGCCCGGGTGGGGACAGATACGCAGTATTTT. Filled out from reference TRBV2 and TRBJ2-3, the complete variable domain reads EPEVTQTPSHQVTQMGQEVILRCVPISNHLYFYWYRQILGQKVEFLVSFYNNEISEKSEIFDDQFSVERPDGSNFTLKIRSTKLEDSAMYFCASTARVGTDTQYFGPGTRLTVL.

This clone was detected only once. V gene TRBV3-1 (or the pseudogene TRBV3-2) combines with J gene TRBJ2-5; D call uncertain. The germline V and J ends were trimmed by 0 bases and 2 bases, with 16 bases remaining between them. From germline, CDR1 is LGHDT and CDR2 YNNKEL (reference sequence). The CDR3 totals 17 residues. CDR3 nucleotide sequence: TGTGCCAGCAGCCAAGAACCTGGCCGGACGGGTCAAGAGACCCAGTACTTC. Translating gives CASSQEPGRTGQETQYF.